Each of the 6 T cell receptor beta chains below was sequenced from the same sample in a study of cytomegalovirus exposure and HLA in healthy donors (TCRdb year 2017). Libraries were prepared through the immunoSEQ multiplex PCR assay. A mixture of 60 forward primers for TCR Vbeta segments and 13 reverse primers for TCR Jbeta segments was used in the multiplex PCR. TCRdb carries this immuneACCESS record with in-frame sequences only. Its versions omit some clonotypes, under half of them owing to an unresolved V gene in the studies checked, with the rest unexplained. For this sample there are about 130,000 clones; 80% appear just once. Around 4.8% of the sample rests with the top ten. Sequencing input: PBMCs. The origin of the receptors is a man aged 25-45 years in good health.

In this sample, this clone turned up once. The DNA for the CDR3 is TGTGCCAGCAGCCCCGGTTCCTACGAGCAGTACTTC. This translates into CASSPGSYEQYF. The chain couples TRBV14 to TRBJ2-7; D uncertain. Germline CDR1 is SGHDN and CDR2 is FVKESK. The ends were cut back, 4 bases at V and 1 base at J, with 5 bases in the middle. The CDR3 is made up of 12 amino acids. The whole variable domain, remainder taken from reference TRBV14 and TRBJ2-7, is EAGVTQFPSHSVIEKGQTVTLRCDPISGHDNLYWYRRVMGKEIKFLLHFVKESKQDESGMPNNRFLAERTGGTYSTLKVQPAELEDSGVYFCASSPGSYEQYFGPGTRLTVT.

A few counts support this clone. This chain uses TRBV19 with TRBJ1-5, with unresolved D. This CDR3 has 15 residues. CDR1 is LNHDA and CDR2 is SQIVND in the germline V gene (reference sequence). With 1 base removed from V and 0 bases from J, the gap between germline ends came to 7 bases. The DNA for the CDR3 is TGTGCCAGTAGTATAGTACGGGATAGCAATCAGCCCCAGCATTTT. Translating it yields CASSIVRDSNQPQHF.

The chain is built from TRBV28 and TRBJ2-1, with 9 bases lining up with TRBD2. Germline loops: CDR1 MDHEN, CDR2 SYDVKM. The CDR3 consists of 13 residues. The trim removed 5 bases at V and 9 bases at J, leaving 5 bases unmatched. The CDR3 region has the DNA TGTGCCAGCAGTGAGAGCGGGAGGATTGAGCAGTTCTTC. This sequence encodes CASSESGRIEQFF.

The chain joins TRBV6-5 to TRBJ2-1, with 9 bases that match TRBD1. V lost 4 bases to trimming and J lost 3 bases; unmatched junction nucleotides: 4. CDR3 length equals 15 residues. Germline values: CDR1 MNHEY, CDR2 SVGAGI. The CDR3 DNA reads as TGTGCCAGCAGTTCCGGGACAGGGCTCTACAATGAGCAGTTCTTC. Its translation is CASSSGTGLYNEQFF.

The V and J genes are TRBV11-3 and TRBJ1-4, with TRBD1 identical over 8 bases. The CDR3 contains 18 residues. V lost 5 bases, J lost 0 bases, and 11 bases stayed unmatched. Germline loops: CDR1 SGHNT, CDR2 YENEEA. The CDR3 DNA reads TGTGCCAGCAGCACTACGGACAGGGAGATATCAACTAATGAAAAACTGTTTTTT. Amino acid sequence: CASSTTDREISTNEKLFF.

The CDR3 here is CASSRTSGAYEQYF. The CDR3 coding sequence is TGCGCCAGCAGCAGGACTAGCGGTGCCTACGAGCAGTACTTC. The chain links TRBV5-1 to TRBJ2-7; 10 bases fit TRBD2. Per germline, CDR1 SGHRS and CDR2 YFSETQ. This CDR3 has 14 residues. With V trimmed by 4 bases and J by 2 bases, 3 bases remained unmatched.